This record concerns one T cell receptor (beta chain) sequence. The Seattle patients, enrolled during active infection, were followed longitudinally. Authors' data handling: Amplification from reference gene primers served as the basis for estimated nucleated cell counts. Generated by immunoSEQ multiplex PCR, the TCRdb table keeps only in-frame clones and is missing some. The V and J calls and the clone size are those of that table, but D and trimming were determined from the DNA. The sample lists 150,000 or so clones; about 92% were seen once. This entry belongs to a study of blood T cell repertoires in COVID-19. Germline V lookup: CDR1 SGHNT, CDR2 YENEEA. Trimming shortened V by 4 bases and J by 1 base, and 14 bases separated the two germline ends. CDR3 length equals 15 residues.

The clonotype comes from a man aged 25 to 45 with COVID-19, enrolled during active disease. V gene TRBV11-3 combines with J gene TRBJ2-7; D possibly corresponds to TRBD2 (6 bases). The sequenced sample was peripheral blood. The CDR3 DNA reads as TGTGCCAGCAGCTGGGGGGACGGGGGATCCTACGAGCAGTACTTC. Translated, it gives CASSWGDGGSYEQYF.